A selection of T cell receptor beta chains follows, all from one sample in a study of cytomegalovirus exposure and HLA in healthy donors. The protocol was immunoSEQ multiplex PCR, while the TCRdb copy is restricted to in-frame clones and leaves out a portion. The sample yields around 140,000 clones, 75% to 85% seen once. The specimen sequenced was PBMCs. The receptors derive from a woman aged 45 to 65 in good health and CMV-seropositive. Each CDR3 is given with its conserved first and last residue. Each record gives: clone size, CDR3 length, V gene, CDR3 protein. The size entry is marked missing in some rows and otherwise reads once, few, many or a size class.

- 21 TRBV13 CASRQSSGTDGTSGFQETQYF
once 16 TRBV7-2 CASSLVGTGVPGEQFF
- 13 TRBV27 CASSKQANYEQYF
- 16 TRBV4-1 CASSQDPTGILYGYTF
- 14 TRBV7-3 CASSPRPDIETQYF
- 19 TRBV7-9 CASSLTPRDFSWGTDTQYF
- 16 TRBV7-3 CASSFGSGSSYNEQFF
- 15 TRBV15 CATSRLREVTDTQYF
- 15 TRBV7-6 CASSPAGILNTEAFF
- 14 TRBV19 CASSDFGGTYEQYF